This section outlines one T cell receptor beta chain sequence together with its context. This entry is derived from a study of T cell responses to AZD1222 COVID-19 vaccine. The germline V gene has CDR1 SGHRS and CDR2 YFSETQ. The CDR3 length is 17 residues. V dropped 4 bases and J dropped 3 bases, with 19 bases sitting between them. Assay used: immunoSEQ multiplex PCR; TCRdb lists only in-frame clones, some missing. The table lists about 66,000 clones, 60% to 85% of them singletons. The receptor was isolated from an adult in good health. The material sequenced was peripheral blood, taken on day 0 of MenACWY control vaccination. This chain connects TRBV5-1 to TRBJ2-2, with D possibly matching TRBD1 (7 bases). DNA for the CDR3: TGCGCCAGCAGCCGGGACTTACAGGGGTTGGACACCGGGGAGCTGTTTTTT. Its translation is CASSRDLQGLDTGELFF.